Given below is one T cell receptor beta chain in context. Its antigen is unidentified. The limits of the CDR3 on the DNA are not certain, so only TCRdb's listed CDR3 is given. Thyroid ultrasound, orbital computed tomography, clinical symptoms, and serum thyroxine and TRAb underpinned diagnoses. Amplified regions were TCR beta CDR3 sequences from RNA transcripts. First-round RT-PCR targeting the TCR CDR3 was performed with the HTBI primer set. Via MiXCR, TCRdb re-called the multiplex PCR reads, giving one row per CDR3 protein. The sample records hundreds of thousands of distinct CDR3 sequences, 45% being singletons. This sample was taken from a study of T cells in Graves' hyperthyroidism and ophthalmopathy. Points from the study as a whole: Among thyroid clonotypes expanded above 0.001, most also appeared in blood. Onset of ophthalmopathy came a median roughly 6.4 months after the model predicted it.

Germline CDR1 and CDR2: SQVTM and ANQGSEA. The CDR3 length equals 11 residues, ends included. The TCR originated in an adult man with Graves' disease, either hyperthyroidism or ophthalmopathy (not recorded which). Sequenced: peripheral blood or thyroid tissue (not recorded which). The rearrangement links TRBV29-1 to TRBJ2-6. The chain's CDR3 is CSVGMGNTEAF.